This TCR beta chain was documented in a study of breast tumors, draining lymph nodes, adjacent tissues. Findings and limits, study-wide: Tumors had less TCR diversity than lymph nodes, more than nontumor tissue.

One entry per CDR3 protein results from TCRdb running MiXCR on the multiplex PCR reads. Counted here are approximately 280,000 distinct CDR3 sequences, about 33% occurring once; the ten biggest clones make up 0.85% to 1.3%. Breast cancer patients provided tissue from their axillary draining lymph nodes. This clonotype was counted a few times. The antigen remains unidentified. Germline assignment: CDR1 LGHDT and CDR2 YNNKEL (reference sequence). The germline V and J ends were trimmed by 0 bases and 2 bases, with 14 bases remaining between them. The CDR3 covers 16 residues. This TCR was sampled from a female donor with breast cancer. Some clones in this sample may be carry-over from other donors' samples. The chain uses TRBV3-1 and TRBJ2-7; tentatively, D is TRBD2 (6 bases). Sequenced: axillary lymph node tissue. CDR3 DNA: TGTGCCAGCAGCCAAGATCGCGCTAGCGACGCCTACGAGCAGTACTTC. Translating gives CASSQDRASDAYEQYF.